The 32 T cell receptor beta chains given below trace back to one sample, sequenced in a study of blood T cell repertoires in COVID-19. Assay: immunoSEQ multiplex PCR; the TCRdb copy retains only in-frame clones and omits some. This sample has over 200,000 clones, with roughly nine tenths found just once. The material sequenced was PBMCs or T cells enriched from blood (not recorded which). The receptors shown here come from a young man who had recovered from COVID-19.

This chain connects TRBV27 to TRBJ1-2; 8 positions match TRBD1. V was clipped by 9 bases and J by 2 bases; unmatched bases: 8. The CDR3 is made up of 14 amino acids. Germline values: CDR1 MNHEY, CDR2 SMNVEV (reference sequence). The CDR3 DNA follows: TGTGCCAGTAGTCGGACAGGGAGCAACTATGGCTACACCTTC. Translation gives CASSRTGSNYGYTF.

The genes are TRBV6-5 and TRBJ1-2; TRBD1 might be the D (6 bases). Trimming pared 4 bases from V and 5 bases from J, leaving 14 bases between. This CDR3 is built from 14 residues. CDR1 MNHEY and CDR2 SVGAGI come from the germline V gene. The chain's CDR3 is CASSSPGQSYGYTF. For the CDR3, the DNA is TGTGCCAGCAGTTCACCGGGACAAAGTTATGGCTACACCTTC.

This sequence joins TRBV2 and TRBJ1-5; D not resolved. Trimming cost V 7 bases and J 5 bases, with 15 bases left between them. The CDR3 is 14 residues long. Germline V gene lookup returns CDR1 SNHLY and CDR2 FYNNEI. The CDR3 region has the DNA TGTGCCAGCAAGCCCCCGGGTCTGTATCAGCCCCAGCATTTT. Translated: CASKPPGLYQPQHF.

CDR3 DNA sequence: TGTGCCAGCAGCCAAGGACAGGGATCCTACAATGAGCAGTTCTTC. Protein product: CASSQGQGSYNEQFF. V is TRBV11-2 and J is TRBJ2-1; 8 positions agree with TRBD1. V was pared by 5 bases and J by 1 base, with 4 bases of the junction left unmatched. CDR1 and CDR2 from the germline V gene are SGHAT and FQNNGV. This CDR3 spans 15 amino acids.

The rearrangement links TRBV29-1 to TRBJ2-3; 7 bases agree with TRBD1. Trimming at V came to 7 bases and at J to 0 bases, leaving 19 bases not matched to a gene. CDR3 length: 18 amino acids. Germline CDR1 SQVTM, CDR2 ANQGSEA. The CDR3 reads CSATGARRQVASTDTQYF. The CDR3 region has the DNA TGCAGCGCTACAGGGGCCCGGCGGCAGGTCGCTAGCACAGATACGCAGTATTTT.

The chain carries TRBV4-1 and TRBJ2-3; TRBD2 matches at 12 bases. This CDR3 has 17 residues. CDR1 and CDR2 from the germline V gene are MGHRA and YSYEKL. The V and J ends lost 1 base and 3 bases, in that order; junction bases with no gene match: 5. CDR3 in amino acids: CASSQARLAGVTDTQYF. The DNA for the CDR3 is TGCGCCAGCAGCCAAGCTCGACTAGCGGGAGTTACAGATACGCAGTATTTT.

CDR3 DNA sequence: TGTGCCAGCAGCTTCGGACAGGTCGGTTCAAGAGAGCAGTACTTC. This sequence encodes CASSFGQVGSREQYF. The rearrangement uses TRBV7-2 and TRBJ2-7; 7 bases map to TRBD1. Germline V CDR1 and CDR2: SGHTA, FQGNSA. V gave up 3 bases and J gave up 7 bases; unmatched junction bases: 12. CDR3 length: 15 amino acids. Together with reference TRBV7-2 and TRBJ2-7, the CDR3 gives the full variable domain: GAGVSQSPSNKVTEKGKDVELRCDPISGHTALYWYRQSLGQGLEFLIYFQGNSAPDKSGLPSDRFSAERTGGSVSTLTIQRTQQEDSAVYLCASSFGQVGSREQYFGPGTRLTVT.

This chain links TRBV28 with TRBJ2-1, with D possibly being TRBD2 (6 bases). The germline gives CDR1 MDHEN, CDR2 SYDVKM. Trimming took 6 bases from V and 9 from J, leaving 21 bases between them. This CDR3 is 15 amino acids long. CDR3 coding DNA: TGTGCCAGCAGCCGAATCTGGACTAAGCCGAGTGAGCAGTTCTTC. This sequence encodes CASSRIWTKPSEQFF. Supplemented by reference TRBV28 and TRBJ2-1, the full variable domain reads DVKVTQSSRYLVKRTGEKVFLECVQDMDHENMFWYRQDPGLGLRLIYFSYDVKMKEKGDIPEGYSVSREKKERFSLILESASTNQTSMYLCASSRIWTKPSEQFFGPGTRLTVL.

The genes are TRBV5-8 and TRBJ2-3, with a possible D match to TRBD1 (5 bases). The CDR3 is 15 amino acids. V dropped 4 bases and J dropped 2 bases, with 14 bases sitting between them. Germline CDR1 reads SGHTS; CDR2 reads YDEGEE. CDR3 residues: CASSVVLGATDTQYF. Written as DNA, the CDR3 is TGTGCCAGCAGCGTGGTTCTTGGGGCCACAGATACGCAGTATTTT.

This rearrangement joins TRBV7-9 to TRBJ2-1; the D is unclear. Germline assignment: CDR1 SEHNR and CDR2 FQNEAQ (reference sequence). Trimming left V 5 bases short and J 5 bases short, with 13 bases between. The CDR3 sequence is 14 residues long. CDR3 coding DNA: TGTGCCAGCAGCCCTTTTAGTTTGGACAATGAGCAGTTCTTC. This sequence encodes CASSPFSLDNEQFF.

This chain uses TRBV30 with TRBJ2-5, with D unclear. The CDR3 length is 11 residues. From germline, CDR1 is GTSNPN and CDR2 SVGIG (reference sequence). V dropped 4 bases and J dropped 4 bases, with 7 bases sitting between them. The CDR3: CAWNSLETQYF. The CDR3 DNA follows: TGTGCCTGGAATTCCCTAGAGACCCAGTACTTC.

The CDR3 DNA sequence: TGTGCCAGCAAGCGGGATTACACCGGGGAGCTGTTTTTT. Translated, it gives CASKRDYTGELFF. V and J are TRBV2 and TRBJ2-2, with 7 nucleotides matching TRBD2. Germline V gene sequence: CDR1 SNHLY, CDR2 FYNNEI. Unmatched junction bases numbered 2, after V lost 7 bases and J lost 3 bases. This CDR3 has 13 residues.

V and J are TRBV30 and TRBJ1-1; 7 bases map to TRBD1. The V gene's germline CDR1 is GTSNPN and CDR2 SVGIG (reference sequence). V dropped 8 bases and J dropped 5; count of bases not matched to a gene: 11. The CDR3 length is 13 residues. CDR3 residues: CAGREQGYTEAFF. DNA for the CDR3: TGTGCCGGACGGGAACAGGGGTATACTGAAGCTTTCTTT.

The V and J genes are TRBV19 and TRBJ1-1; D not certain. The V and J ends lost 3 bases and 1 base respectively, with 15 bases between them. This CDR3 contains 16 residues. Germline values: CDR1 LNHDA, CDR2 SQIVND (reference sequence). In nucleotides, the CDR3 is TGTGCCAGTAGTATTGATCTCGGGAGGTCGAACACTGAAGCTTTCTTT. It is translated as CASSIDLGRSNTEAFF. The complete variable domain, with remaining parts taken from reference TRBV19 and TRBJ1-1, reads DGGITQSPKYLFRKEGQNVTLSCEQNLNHDAMYWYRQDPGQGLRLIYYSQIVNDFQKGDIAEGYSVSREKKESFPLTVTSAQKNPTAFYLCASSIDLGRSNTEAFFGQGTRLTVV.

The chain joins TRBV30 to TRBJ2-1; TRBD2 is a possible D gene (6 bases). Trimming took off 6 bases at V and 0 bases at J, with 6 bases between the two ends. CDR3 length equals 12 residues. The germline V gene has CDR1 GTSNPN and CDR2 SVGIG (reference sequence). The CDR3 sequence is CACGSSYNEQFF. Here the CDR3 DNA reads TGTGCCTGCGGGAGCTCCTACAATGAGCAGTTCTTC.

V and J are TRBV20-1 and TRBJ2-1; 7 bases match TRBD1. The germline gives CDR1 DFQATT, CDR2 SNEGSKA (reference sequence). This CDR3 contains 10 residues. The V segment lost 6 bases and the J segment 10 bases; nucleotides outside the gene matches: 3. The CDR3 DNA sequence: TGCAGTGCACTACAGGGGGAGCAGTTCTTC. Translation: CSALQGEQFF.

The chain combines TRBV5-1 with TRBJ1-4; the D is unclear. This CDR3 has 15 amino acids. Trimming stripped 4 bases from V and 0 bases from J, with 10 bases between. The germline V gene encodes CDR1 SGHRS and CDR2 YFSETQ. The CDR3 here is CASSDSGSTNEKLFF. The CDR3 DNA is TGCGCCAGCAGCGATTCAGGTTCAACTAATGAAAAACTGTTTTTT.

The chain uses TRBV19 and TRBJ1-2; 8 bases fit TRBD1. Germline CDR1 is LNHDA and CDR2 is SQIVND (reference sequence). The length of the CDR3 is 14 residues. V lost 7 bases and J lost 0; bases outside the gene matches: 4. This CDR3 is CASKRTGPNYGYTF. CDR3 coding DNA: TGTGCCAGTAAAAGGACAGGGCCTAACTATGGCTACACCTTC.

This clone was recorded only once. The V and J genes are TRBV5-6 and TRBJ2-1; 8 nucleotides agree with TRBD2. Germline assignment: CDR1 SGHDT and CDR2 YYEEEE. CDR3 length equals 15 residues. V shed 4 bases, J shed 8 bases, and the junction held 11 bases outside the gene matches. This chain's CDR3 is CASSNTPPRGDEQFF. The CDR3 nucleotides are TGTGCCAGCAGCAATACCCCCCCGCGGGGGGATGAGCAGTTCTTC.

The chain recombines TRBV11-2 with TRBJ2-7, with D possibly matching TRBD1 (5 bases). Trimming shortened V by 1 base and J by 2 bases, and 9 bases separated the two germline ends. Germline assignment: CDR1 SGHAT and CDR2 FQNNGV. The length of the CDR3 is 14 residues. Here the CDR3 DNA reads TGTGCCAGCAGCTTAGCACCAGGGACCTACGAGCAGTACTTC. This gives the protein CASSLAPGTYEQYF. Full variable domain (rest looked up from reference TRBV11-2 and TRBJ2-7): EAGVAQSPRYKIIEKRQSVAFWCNPISGHATLYWYQQILGQGPKLLIQFQNNGVVDDSQLPKDRFSAERLKGVDSTLKIQPAKLEDSAVYLCASSLAPGTYEQYFGPGTRLTVT.

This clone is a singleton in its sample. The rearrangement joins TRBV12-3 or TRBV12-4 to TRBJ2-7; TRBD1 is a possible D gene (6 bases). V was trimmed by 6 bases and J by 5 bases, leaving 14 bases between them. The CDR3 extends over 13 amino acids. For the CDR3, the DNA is TGTGCCAGCAGAGAAACAGGGCTTGACGAGCAGTACTTC. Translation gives CASRETGLDEQYF.

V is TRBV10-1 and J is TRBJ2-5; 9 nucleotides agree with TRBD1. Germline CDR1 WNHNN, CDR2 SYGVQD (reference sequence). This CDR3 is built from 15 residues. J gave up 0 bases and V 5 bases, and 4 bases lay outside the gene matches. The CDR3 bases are TGCGCCAGCAGTTCCGGGGACAGGGACCAAGAGACCCAGTACTTC. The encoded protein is CASSSGDRDQETQYF.

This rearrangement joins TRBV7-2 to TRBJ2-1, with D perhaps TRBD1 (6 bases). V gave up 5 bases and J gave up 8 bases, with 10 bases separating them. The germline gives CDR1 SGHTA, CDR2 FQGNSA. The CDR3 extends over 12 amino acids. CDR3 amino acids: CASSQGGYEQFF. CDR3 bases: TGTGCCAGCAGCCAAGGGGGTTATGAGCAGTTCTTC.

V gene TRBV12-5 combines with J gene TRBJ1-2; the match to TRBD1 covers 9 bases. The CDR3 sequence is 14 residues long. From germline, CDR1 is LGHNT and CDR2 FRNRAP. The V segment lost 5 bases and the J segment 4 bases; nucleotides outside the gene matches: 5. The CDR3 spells CASGEGQGSYGYTF. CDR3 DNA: TGTGCTAGTGGTGAGGGACAGGGATCCTATGGCTACACCTTC.

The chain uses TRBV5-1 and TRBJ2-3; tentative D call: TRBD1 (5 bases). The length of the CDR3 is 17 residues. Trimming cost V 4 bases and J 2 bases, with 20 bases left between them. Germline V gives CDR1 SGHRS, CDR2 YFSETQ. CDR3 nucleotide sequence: TGCGCCAGCAGCCCGGACCTAGGACAACTATACACAGATACGCAGTATTTT. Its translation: CASSPDLGQLYTDTQYF.

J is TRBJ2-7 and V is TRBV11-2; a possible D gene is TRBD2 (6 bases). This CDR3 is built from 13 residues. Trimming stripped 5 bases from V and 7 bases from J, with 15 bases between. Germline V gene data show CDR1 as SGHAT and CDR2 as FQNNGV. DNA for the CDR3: TGTGCCAGCAGCCTAGCCAGGGCGGGAGAGCAGTACTTC. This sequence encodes CASSLARAGEQYF.

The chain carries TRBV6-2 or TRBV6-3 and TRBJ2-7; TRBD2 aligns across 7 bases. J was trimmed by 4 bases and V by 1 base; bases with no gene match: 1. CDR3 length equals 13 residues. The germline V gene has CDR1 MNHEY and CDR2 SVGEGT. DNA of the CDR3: TGTGCCAGCAGTTACTTCGGGGGGTACGAGCAGTACTTC. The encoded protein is CASSYFGGYEQYF.

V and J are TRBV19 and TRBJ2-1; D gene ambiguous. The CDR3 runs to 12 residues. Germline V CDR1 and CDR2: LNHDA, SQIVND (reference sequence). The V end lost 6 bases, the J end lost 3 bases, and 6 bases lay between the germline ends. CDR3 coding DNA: TGTGCCAGTAGCGAGCGCTACAATGAGCAGTTCTTC. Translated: CASSERYNEQFF. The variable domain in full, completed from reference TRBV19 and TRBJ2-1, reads DGGITQSPKYLFRKEGQNVTLSCEQNLNHDAMYWYRQDPGQGLRLIYYSQIVNDFQKGDIAEGYSVSREKKESFPLTVTSAQKNPTAFYLCASSERYNEQFFGPGTRLTVL.

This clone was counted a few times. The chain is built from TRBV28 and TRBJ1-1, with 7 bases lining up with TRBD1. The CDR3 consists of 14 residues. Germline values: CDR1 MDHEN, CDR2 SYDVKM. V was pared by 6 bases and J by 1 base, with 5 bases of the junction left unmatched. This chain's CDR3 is CASSHRGWNTEAFF. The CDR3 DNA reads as TGTGCCAGCAGCCACAGGGGATGGAACACTGAAGCTTTCTTT.

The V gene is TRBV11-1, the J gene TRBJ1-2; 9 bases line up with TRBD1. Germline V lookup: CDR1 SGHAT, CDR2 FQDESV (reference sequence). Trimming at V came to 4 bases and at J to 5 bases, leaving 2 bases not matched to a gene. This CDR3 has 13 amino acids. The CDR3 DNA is TGTGCCAGCAGCTCGGGACAGGGTTATGGCTACACCTTC. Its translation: CASSSGQGYGYTF.

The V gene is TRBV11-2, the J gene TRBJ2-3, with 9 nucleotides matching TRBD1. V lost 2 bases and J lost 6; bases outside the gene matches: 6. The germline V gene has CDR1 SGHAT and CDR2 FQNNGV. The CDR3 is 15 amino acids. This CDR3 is CASSLLGQGADTQYF. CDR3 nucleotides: TGTGCCAGCAGCTTACTGGGACAGGGAGCCGATACGCAGTATTTT.

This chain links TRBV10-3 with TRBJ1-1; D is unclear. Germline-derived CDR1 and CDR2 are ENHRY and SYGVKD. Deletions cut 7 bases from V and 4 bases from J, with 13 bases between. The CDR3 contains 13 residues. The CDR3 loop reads CAITTTPGTEAFF. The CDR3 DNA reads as TGTGCCATCACCACCACCCCAGGCACTGAAGCTTTCTTT.